These 14 T cell receptor beta chains share one sample of origin, sequenced in a study of tumor-infiltrating lymphocytes in oesophageal squamous cell carcinoma. TCRdb ran MiXCR on the PCR reads and lists one entry per CDR3 protein. The sample holds roughly 19,000 distinct CDR3 sequences, about 40% seen once. The sequencing sample was made of normal esophageal tissue next to the tumor. The source is a male donor with esophageal squamous cell carcinoma.

This chain links TRBV7-8 with TRBJ2-3; 8 nucleotides agree with TRBD1. This CDR3 spans 13 amino acids. Trimming cost V 5 bases and J 7 bases; bases outside gene matches: 5. The V gene's germline CDR1 is SGHVS and CDR2 FQNEAQ. Here the CDR3 reads CASSADREYTQYF. The CDR3 bases are TGTGCCAGCAGCGCGGACAGGGAATATACGCAGTATTTT.

This sequence joins TRBV7-4 and TRBJ1-2; D not resolved. With 5 bases removed from V and 8 bases from J, the gap between germline ends came to 15 bases. The CDR3 runs 13 residues. Germline CDR1 and CDR2: SGHVT and SQSDAQ. CDR3: CASSPSGVSGYTF. Written as DNA, the CDR3 is TGTGCCAGCAGCCCCTCGGGTGTATCCGGCTACACCTTC.

Regarding this clonotype: The junction shows a germline mismatch at one end, possibly a read error. J is TRBJ1-6 and V is TRBV18; D is uncertain. This CDR3 comprises 15 residues. CDR1 KGHSH and CDR2 LQKENI come from the germline V gene. In DNA, the CDR3 is TGTGCCAGCTCACAAGGGAGCAGCTATAATTCACCCCTCCACTTC. It encodes CASSQGSSYNSPLHF.

This clonotype came up many times. The DNA for the CDR3 is TGTGCCAGCAGTTTGGGACAGGGGACCTATGGCTACACCTTC. Amino acids: CASSLGQGTYGYTF. The V and J genes are TRBV6-1 and TRBJ1-2; 10 nucleotides agree with TRBD1. The CDR3 spans 14 residues. The V and J ends lost 5 bases and 4 bases, in that order; junction bases with no gene match: 4. In germline, CDR1 is MNHNS, CDR2 SASEGT.

In its sample, this clonotype was seen a few times. V and J are TRBV6-1 and TRBJ2-2, with D hard to call. Trimming stripped 1 base from V and 6 bases from J, with 3 bases between. The CDR3 consists of 12 residues. Germline assignment: CDR1 MNHNS and CDR2 SASEGT. CDR3 in DNA: TGTGCCAGCAGTGAAGGGGCCGGGGAGCTGTTTTTT. It translates to CASSEGAGELFF.

The table lists this clonotype with a few counts. The V call is TRBV4-1, the J call TRBJ2-7; TRBD2 aligns across 13 bases. Trimming at V came to 4 bases and at J to 0 bases, leaving 9 bases not matched to a gene. The CDR3 totals 18 residues. Germline values: CDR1 MGHRA, CDR2 YSYEKL. The CDR3 is CASSPLGLAGKSSYEQYF. The CDR3 DNA reads TGCGCCAGCAGCCCTCTGGGACTAGCGGGAAAGAGCTCCTACGAGCAGTACTTC.

Relative to its sample, this clonotype is medium-sized. The chain links TRBV11-1 to TRBJ2-5; D not resolved. Per the germline V gene, CDR1 is SGHAT and CDR2 is FQDESV (reference sequence). The CDR3 loop spans 17 amino acids. V was shortened by 1 base and J by 2 bases, with 17 bases between the two germline ends. The CDR3 bases are TGTGCCAGCAGCTTAGTTTTCGGCAGTACTGTTCAAGAGACCCAGTACTTC. Translated, it gives CASSLVFGSTVQETQYF.

The chain carries TRBV28 and TRBJ2-5; D gene ambiguous. The closer fit of TRBJ2-7 to the DNA end suggests the J call may be wrong. Germline CDR1 reads MDHEN; CDR2 reads SYDVKM. The CDR3 totals 15 residues. CDR3 residues: CASSLPAGIPYEQYF. The CDR3 coding sequence is TGTGCCAGCAGTTTACCTGCAGGCATTCCCTACGAGCAGTACTTC.

V is TRBV7-3 and J is TRBJ2-1; TRBD1 matches at 7 bases. This CDR3 has 14 amino acids. V dropped 1 base and J dropped 6; count of bases not matched to a gene: 3. Germline loops: CDR1 SGHTA, CDR2 FQGTGA. CDR3 protein: CASSLSSGGNEQFF. CDR3 nucleotides: TGTGCCAGCAGCTTAAGTTCAGGGGGCAATGAGCAGTTCTTC.

A single count supports this clonotype. Germline is not matched at one junction end, which may reflect a read error. The rearrangement uses TRBV6-6 and TRBJ1-6; D is possibly TRBD1 (5 bases). Per germline, CDR1 MNHNY and CDR2 SVGAGI (reference sequence). CDR3 size: 14 residues. CDR3 sequence reads: CASTQRGLNYEQYF. CDR3 nucleotide sequence: TGTGCCAGCACCCAGCGGGGACTAAACTACGAGCAGTACTTT.

This clonotype has ten or more counts. J is TRBJ2-7 and V is TRBV11-3; D gene ambiguous. The CDR3 covers 13 residues. V was clipped by 1 base and J by 6 bases, with 10 bases between them. Germline V gene lookup returns CDR1 SGHNT and CDR2 YENEEA. The CDR3 protein is CASSLAPGSEQYF. In nucleotides, the CDR3 is TGTGCCAGCAGCTTAGCACCGGGTAGCGAGCAGTACTTC.

The genes are TRBV11-2 and TRBJ2-5; maybe TRBD2 (7 bases). V dropped 7 bases and J dropped 5 bases, with 20 bases sitting between them. Germline CDR1 and CDR2: SGHAT and FQNNGV. The CDR3 length is 15 residues. The CDR3 protein is CASTQGGFSRETQYF. The DNA for the CDR3 is TGTGCCAGCACACAGGGAGGGTTCAGTCGTGAGACCCAGTACTTC.

The chain has TRBV11-2 and TRBJ2-7; 8 nucleotides align to TRBD2. TRBJ2-5 explains the end of the DNA better; the J call may be wrong. CDR3 size: 17 residues. Per germline, CDR1 SGHAT and CDR2 FQNNGV. CDR3 loop: CASSPGSSGGFGETQYF. CDR3 DNA sequence: TGTGCCAGCAGCCCAGGATCATCGGGGGGGTTTGGAGAGACCCAGTACTTC.

The genes are TRBV28 and TRBJ2-3; D gene uncertain. Trimming removed 6 bases from V and 2 bases from J, with 12 bases in between. The CDR3 has 14 amino acids. Germline V lookup: CDR1 MDHEN, CDR2 SYDVKM. The CDR3 here is CASRPPGTTDTQYF. The DNA for the CDR3 is TGTGCCAGCAGACCTCCGGGCACCACAGATACGCAGTATTTT.